This T cell receptor beta chain was captured in a study of memory CD4+ T cells and cytomegalovirus serostatus. Study-level points and caveats: The CMV-associated TCR signature appears largely within the CD4+ memory repertoire.

Per the original methods: After removing out-of-frame reads, over 2 million distinct TCRbeta sequences remained. The repertoire was sequenced with immunoSEQ multiplex PCR; TCRdb's copy has only in-frame clones and lacks some. V and J calls and clone size are those listed in that table; D and trimming were worked out from the DNA. The sample includes approximately 40,000 clones, around 80% of them seen just once. In its sample, this clone was seen a few times. Its specificity is not known. Single viable CD3+CD4+CD8-CD45RO+ cells were sorted as the memory CD4+ T cells. V lost 3 bases and J lost 5, with 17 bases in between. The CDR3 has 15 amino acids. Germline V gives CDR1 SGHDT, CDR2 YYEEEE.

V is TRBV5-6 and J is TRBJ1-2; the D gene is possibly TRBD1 (6 bases). This clonotype was obtained from an adult in good health and CMV-seronegative. Source material: memory CD4+ T cells from blood. As DNA, the CDR3 is TGTGCCAGCAGCTGGAAAAACAGGGTCGGGTATGGCTACACCTTC. Translating gives CASSWKNRVGYGYTF.